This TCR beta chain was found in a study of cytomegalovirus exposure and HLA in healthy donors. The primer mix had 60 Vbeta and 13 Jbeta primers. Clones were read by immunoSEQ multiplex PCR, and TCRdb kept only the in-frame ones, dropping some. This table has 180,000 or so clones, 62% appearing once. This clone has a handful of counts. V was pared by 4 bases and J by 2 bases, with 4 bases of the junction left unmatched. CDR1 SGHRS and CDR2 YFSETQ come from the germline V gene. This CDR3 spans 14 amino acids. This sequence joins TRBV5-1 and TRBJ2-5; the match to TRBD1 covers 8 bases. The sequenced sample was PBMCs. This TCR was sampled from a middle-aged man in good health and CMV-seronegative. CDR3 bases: TGCGCCAGCAGCCCGGGACAGGCGCAAGAGACCCAGTACTTC. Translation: CASSPGQAQETQYF.